This T cell receptor beta chain was identified during a study of graft-versus-host responses after intestinal transplantation. Study observations and caveats: Peak levels of circulating GvH clones tracked with early post-transplant HvG declines. High graft-versus-host to host-versus-graft clonal ratios were seen in allografts of patients with graft-donor T cell macrochimerism.

Trimming took 1 base from V and 6 from J; bases not matched to a gene: 10. The CDR3 extends over 16 amino acids. CDR1 and CDR2 from the germline V gene are MGHRA and YSYEKL. Comment on this clone: What it binds is not known.

Here immunoSEQ multiplex PCR was the method, and the copy in TCRdb shows in-frame clones only, minus some. The sample has some 97,000 clones, more than 85% seen once. The source was unstimulated CD4+ T cells sorted from spleen or lymph node cells, collected before transplant. The origin of this receptor is a human donor who was the organ donor for an intestinal transplant. The rearrangement uses TRBV4-1 and TRBJ2-7; 9 bases align to TRBD1. CDR3 nucleotides: TGCGCCAGCAGCCAAGGTGTAGGGACAGGGTCCGGCGAGCAGTACTTC. Translating it yields CASSQGVGTGSGEQYF.